Shown below are 25 T cell receptor beta chains from a single sample sequenced in a study of spatial heterogeneity in lung cancer. Time point here: blood at routine non-recurrence follow-up after resection. TCRdb re-called the 5' RACE reads through MiXCR, storing one row per CDR3 protein. Counted here are 2,000 to 2,500 distinct CDR3 sequences, 55% occurring once; the ten biggest clones make up 9.5% to 10%. The material was PBMCs, obtained at follow-up. The source is a female donor with early-stage non-small cell lung cancer.

Worth noting for this clonotype: Within a library made for alpha chains, this beta chain is off target, and its count is uninformative. CDR3: CASSYMLANEQFF. The CDR3, as DNA: TGTGCCAGCAGTTACATGCTAGCCAATGAGCAGTTCTTC. This chain connects TRBV6-5 to TRBJ2-1, with D perhaps TRBD2 (5 bases). Germline CDR1 reads MNHEY; CDR2 reads SVGAGI. Trimming cost V 2 bases and J 6 bases, with 8 bases left between them. The CDR3 spans 13 residues.

Concerning this clonotype itself: The size of this beta chain means little, since it is a stray read in a library made for alpha chains. The chain combines TRBV4-1 with TRBJ2-6, with 7 bases matching TRBD2. Germline CDR1 is MGHRA and CDR2 is YSYEKL. V lost 0 bases and J lost 0; bases outside the gene matches: 2. This CDR3 is 17 amino acids long. Here the CDR3 reads CASSQDLAVSGANVLTF. CDR3 DNA: TGCGCCAGCAGCCAAGATCTAGCGGTCTCTGGGGCCAACGTCCTGACTTTC.

For this clonotype: With the library built for alpha chains, this beta chain is off target and its frequency is not meaningful. This rearrangement joins TRBV5-1 to TRBJ2-7, with D hard to call. The CDR3 has 13 residues. The germline V gene encodes CDR1 SGHRS and CDR2 YFSETQ. The ends were cut back, 0 bases at V and 6 bases at J, with 10 bases in the middle. The CDR3 DNA reads as TGCGCCAGCAGCTTGGCCTCGGCCGCCGAGCAGTACTTC. It yields the protein CASSLASAAEQYF.

On this clonotype: The library was built for alpha chains, so this beta chain is an off-target read and its size means little. This rearrangement joins TRBV28 to TRBJ2-1; 12 nucleotides align to TRBD2. The V gene end was trimmed by 5 bases and the J gene end by 0 bases; junction bases not matched to a gene: 20. This CDR3 has 22 residues. Germline V gives CDR1 MDHEN, CDR2 SYDVKM. CDR3 sequence (DNA): TGTGCCAGCAGTCCCGGCGGACTAGCGGGATCAAATATTCGGAGCTCCTACAATGAGCAGTTCTTC. Translated, it gives CASSPGGLAGSNIRSSYNEQFF.

A remark on this clonotype: Since the library was made to target alpha chains, this beta chain is a stray read and its abundance is not meaningful. The chain uses TRBV5-6 and TRBJ2-2; TRBD2 matches 7 bases. Unmatched junction bases numbered 7, after V lost 4 bases and J lost 7 bases. Germline CDR1 and CDR2: SGHDT and YYEEEE. The CDR3 covers 14 residues. CDR3 protein: CASSTGAGFGELFF. In nucleotides, the CDR3 is TGTGCCAGCAGCACCGGAGCGGGATTCGGGGAGCTGTTTTTT.

This clonotype was counted once. This beta chain appears as a stray read in a library generated for alpha chains; its size is not informative. This chain joins TRBV7-2 and TRBJ2-7, with 12 bases that match TRBD2. This CDR3 comprises 16 residues. V trimming: 5 bases; J trimming: 2 bases; junction bases outside the gene matches: 7. The V gene's germline CDR1 is SGHTA and CDR2 FQGNSA. CDR3 sequence reads: CASSPLTSGSAYEQYF. CDR3 DNA: TGTGCCAGCAGCCCCCTGACTAGCGGGAGCGCCTACGAGCAGTACTTC.

This clonotype was observed a few times. Found in a library prepared for alpha chains, this beta chain is an off-target read, and its abundance has little meaning. The genes are TRBV7-9 and TRBJ2-5, with 10 bases lining up with TRBD1. CDR3 length equals 14 residues. Per the germline V gene, CDR1 is SEHNR and CDR2 is FQNEAQ (reference sequence). V lost 5 bases and J lost 2; bases outside the gene matches: 2. The CDR3 sequence: CASSEGQGQETQYF. In DNA, the CDR3 is TGTGCCAGCAGCGAGGGACAGGGGCAAGAGACCCAGTACTTC.

Details on this clonotype: Since the library was made to target alpha chains, this beta chain is a stray read and its abundance is not meaningful. The CDR3 nucleotides are TGTGCCAGCAGCCCGGGACAGAACTATGGCTACACCTTC. It translates to CASSPGQNYGYTF. The chain combines TRBV6-6 with TRBJ1-2, with TRBD1 matching 7 bases. The germline gives CDR1 MNHNY, CDR2 SVGAGI (reference sequence). This CDR3 has 13 amino acids. J lost 2 bases, V lost 6 bases, and 3 bases had no gene match.

This clonotype has just one count. This beta chain came through as a stray read in a library set up for alpha chains, and its size says little. The chain combines TRBV5-4 with TRBJ2-3; 12 nucleotides line up with TRBD2. J was trimmed by 1 base and V by 5 bases; bases with no gene match: 11. The CDR3 runs to 18 residues. Germline V gene lookup returns CDR1 SGHNT and CDR2 YYREEE (reference sequence). The CDR3 bases are TGTGCCAGCAGTCATCCTAGCGGGGGGGGCAGGCGCACAGATACGCAGTATTTT. As protein: CASSHPSGGGRRTDTQYF.

With respect to this clonotype: This beta chain turned up in a library designed for alpha chains; as an off-target read, its abundance says little. V gene TRBV5-1 combines with J gene TRBJ2-7; D unclear. The CDR3 sequence is 12 residues long. Germline CDR1 is SGHRS and CDR2 is YFSETQ. Deletions cut 3 bases from V and 5 bases from J, with 9 bases between. The CDR3 is CASSSTRNEQYF. For the CDR3, the DNA is TGCGCCAGCAGCTCCACACGTAACGAGCAGTACTTC.

This clonotype occurred once. A read error may account for a junction end that differs from germline. Being off target in a library aimed at alpha chains, this beta chain has a size of little meaning. The chain joins TRBV19 to TRBJ1-5, with 8 bases fitting TRBD1. The CDR3 covers 11 residues. The germline CDR1 and CDR2 sequences are LNHDA and SQIVND (reference sequence). This CDR3 is CAGGFKQPQHF. CDR3 DNA sequence: TGCGCAGGGGGCTTTAAACAGCCCCAGCATTTT.

Note on this clonotype: This beta chain was picked up by a library intended for alpha chains and is off target, so its count carries little meaning. This rearrangement joins TRBV2 to TRBJ2-1, with D perhaps TRBD2 (7 bases). The length of the CDR3 is 14 residues. Germline V CDR1 and CDR2: SNHLY, FYNNEI. The V and J ends lost 7 bases and 6 bases respectively, with 16 bases between them. The CDR3, as DNA: TGTGCCAGCACGGAGACGGGGGGCCCCAATGAGCAGTTCTTC. This sequence encodes CASTETGGPNEQFF.

A remark on this clonotype: This beta chain is a stray read from a library made for alpha chains; its abundance is not meaningful. V usage is TRBV5-1 and J usage is TRBJ2-7, with TRBD1 matching over 8 bases. Germline CDR1 SGHRS, CDR2 YFSETQ. CDR3 length equals 12 residues. V dropped 4 bases and J dropped 5; count of bases not matched to a gene: 2. This CDR3 reads CASSRTGNEQYF. The CDR3 nucleotides are TGCGCCAGCAGCCGGACAGGGAACGAGCAGTACTTC.

On this clonotype: This beta chain is a stray read from a library made for alpha chains; its abundance is not meaningful. The genes are TRBV12-3 or TRBV12-4 and TRBJ2-1; D possibly corresponds to TRBD1 (5 bases). Trimming took 3 bases from V and 6 from J, leaving 15 bases between them. CDR3 length: 15 amino acids. The CDR3 DNA is TGTGCCAGCAGTTTTCAGTGGGGCGCACGCAATGAGCAGTTCTTC. The encoded protein is CASSFQWGARNEQFF.

This clonotype has just a few counts. The library was prepared for alpha chains; this beta chain is a stray read, so its frequency means little. The gene calls are TRBV28 and TRBJ2-5, with 10 bases lining up with TRBD2. Germline trimming cut 0 bases from V and 6 bases from J; bases unmatched to any gene: 4. CDR1 MDHEN and CDR2 SYDVKM come from the germline V gene. This CDR3 is 15 amino acids long. This CDR3 reads CASSLWTSGLKTQYF. CDR3 sequence (DNA): TGTGCCAGCAGTTTATGGACTAGCGGGCTTAAGACCCAGTACTTC.

This clonotype was detected only once. With the library built for alpha chains, this beta chain is off target and its frequency is not meaningful. This rearrangement joins TRBV6-6 to TRBJ2-1; 7 bases are shared with TRBD1. V lost 6 bases and J lost 2; bases outside the gene matches: 4. CDR1 is MNHNY and CDR2 is SVGAGI in the germline V gene (reference sequence). This CDR3 has 14 residues. CDR3 coding DNA: TGTGCCAGCAGACCAGGACAGGCCTACAATGAGCAGTTCTTC. It yields the protein CASRPGQAYNEQFF.

In the case of this clonotype: The library was prepared for alpha chains; this beta chain is a stray read, so its frequency means little. J is TRBJ2-7 and V is TRBV6-6, with 11 bases fitting TRBD2. The junction had 7 bases not matched to a gene; V was cut back by 6 bases and J by 6 bases. The CDR3 sequence is 14 residues long. Germline CDR1 reads MNHNY; CDR2 reads SVGAGI (reference sequence). The CDR3 DNA reads as TGTGCCAGCAGAGGAACTAGCGGGAGCACCGAGCAGTACTTC. Protein product: CASRGTSGSTEQYF.

In regard to this clonotype: This beta chain was picked up by a library intended for alpha chains and is off target, so its count carries little meaning. This rearrangement joins TRBV5-1 to TRBJ2-5; D perhaps matches TRBD2 (5 bases). This CDR3 is 13 amino acids long. V lost 3 bases to trimming and J lost 1 base, with 7 bases between them. The germline CDR1 and CDR2 sequences are SGHRS and YFSETQ. The CDR3 DNA sequence: TGCGCCAGCAGCTCCGGACTCCAAGAGACCCAGTACTTC. This codes for CASSSGLQETQYF.

On this clonotype: A library prepared for alpha chains yielded this beta chain as an off-target read; its size is of little meaning. The chain employs TRBV12-3 or TRBV12-4 and TRBJ2-5; 7 bases are shared with TRBD1. The CDR3 extends over 15 amino acids. V lost 8 bases to trimming and J lost 1 base; unmatched junction nucleotides: 10. In DNA, the CDR3 is TGTGCCAGCGCCTCCTTGGGGGACAGCCAAGAGACCCAGTACTTC. This encodes CASASLGDSQETQYF.

About this clonotype itself: This beta chain is an unintended read in a library built for alpha chains; its size means little. The chain combines TRBV2 with TRBJ2-1; 10 nucleotides agree with TRBD1. CDR3 length: 15 amino acids. Germline V CDR1 and CDR2: SNHLY, FYNNEI. V lost 6 bases to trimming and J lost 2 bases; unmatched junction nucleotides: 4. Written as DNA, the CDR3 is TGTGCCAGCAGCCAGGACAGGGGGACCTACAATGAGCAGTTCTTC. Its protein product is CASSQDRGTYNEQFF. Looking up the rest from reference TRBV2 and TRBJ2-1 gives the full variable domain: EPEVTQTPSHQVTQMGQEVILRCVPISNHLYFYWYRQILGQKVEFLVSFYNNEISEKSEIFDDQFSVERPDGSNFTLKIRSTKLEDSAMYFCASSQDRGTYNEQFFGPGTRLTVL.

On this clonotype: Its ends do not fully match the called genes, so a read error is possible. Because this beta chain is a stray read in a library intended to capture alpha chains, its abundance should not be given much weight. V usage is TRBV29-1 and J usage is TRBJ2-2; a possible D gene is TRBD2 (5 bases). Germline loops: CDR1 SQVTM, CDR2 ANQGSEA. This CDR3 comprises 15 residues. CDR3: CSVGSGMGNTGELFF. In DNA form, the CDR3 reads TGCAGCGTTGGTTCGGGGATGGGGAACACCGGTGAGCTGTTTTTT.

This clonotype is a singleton in its sample. Found in a library prepared for alpha chains, this beta chain is an off-target read, and its abundance has little meaning. V usage is TRBV5-1 and J usage is TRBJ2-5; D unresolved. Trimming cost V 4 bases and J 3 bases, with 7 bases left between them. Per the germline V gene, CDR1 is SGHRS and CDR2 is YFSETQ. This CDR3 is 12 amino acids long. The CDR3 loop reads CASSVREETQYF. The CDR3 coding sequence is TGCGCCAGCAGCGTCCGTGAAGAGACCCAGTACTTC.

Details on this clonotype: This beta chain is an off-target read within a library intended for alpha chains, so its frequency means little. This chain joins TRBV4-1 and TRBJ1-2; D ambiguous. V was shortened by 3 bases and J by 8 bases, with 13 bases between the two germline ends. This CDR3 has 13 amino acids. Germline V gene lookup returns CDR1 MGHRA and CDR2 YSYEKL. CDR3 sequence: CASSHPGRRGYTF. CDR3 nucleotide sequence: TGCGCCAGCAGCCACCCGGGCCGTCGGGGCTACACCTTC.

By share, this clonotype counts as large. Since it is a stray read in a library aimed at alpha chains, this beta chain has a size that is not meaningful. Here the CDR3 reads CASTDSGTSNEQFF. The CDR3 DNA follows: TGTGCCAGCACCGATTCTGGGACTAGCAATGAGCAGTTCTTC. The V gene is TRBV6-1, the J gene TRBJ2-1; the match to TRBD2 covers 8 bases. Germline-derived CDR1 and CDR2 are MNHNS and SASEGT. The CDR3 length is 14 residues. V was clipped by 7 bases and J by 6 bases; unmatched bases: 8.

With respect to this clonotype: This beta chain is an off-target read within a library intended for alpha chains, so its frequency means little. V gene TRBV3-1 combines with J gene TRBJ1-3, with unresolved D. Trimming took off 1 base at V and 0 bases at J, with 4 bases between the two ends. This CDR3 has 14 residues. Germline V gives CDR1 LGHDT, CDR2 YNNKEL (reference sequence). This CDR3 reads CASSQGVSGNTIYF. CDR3 in DNA: TGTGCCAGCAGCCAAGGCGTCTCTGGAAACACCATATATTTT.